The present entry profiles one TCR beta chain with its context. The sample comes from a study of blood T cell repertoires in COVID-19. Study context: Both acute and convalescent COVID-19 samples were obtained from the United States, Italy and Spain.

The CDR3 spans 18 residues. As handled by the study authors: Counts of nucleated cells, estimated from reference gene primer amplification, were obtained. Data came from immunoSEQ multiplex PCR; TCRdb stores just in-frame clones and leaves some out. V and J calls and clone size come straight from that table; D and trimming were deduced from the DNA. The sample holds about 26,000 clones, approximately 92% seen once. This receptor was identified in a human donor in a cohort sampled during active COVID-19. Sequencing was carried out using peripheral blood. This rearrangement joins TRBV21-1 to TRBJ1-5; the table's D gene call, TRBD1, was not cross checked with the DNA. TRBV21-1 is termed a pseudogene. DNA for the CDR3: TGTGCCAGCAGCAAAGTGGATTTTGGAACAGGGGGTGATCAGCCCCAGCATTTT. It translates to CASSKVDFGTGGDQPQHF.